Listed below are T cell receptor beta chains from one sample, sequenced in a study of a mutant IDH1 vaccine in newly diagnosed glioma. Using immunoSEQ multiplex PCR, the repertoire was profiled, and TCRdb retains in-frame clones only, with some absent. The sample consists of about 55,000 clones, 75% to 85% of them appearing once. These receptors lack a known antigen. This specimen was PBMCs, taken from a glioma patient whose treatment included an IDH1 peptide vaccine. The receptors were sampled from a man aged 35 to 55 with glioma. The conserved cysteine and the conserved F or W are not part of the CDR3 here. Fields, in order: clone size, D gene, V gene, CDR3 protein. A D gene is named only where the DNA matches it firmly. A row's size may be missing; if present it is once, few, many or a size class.

clone_size: .; d_call: .; v_call: TRBV5-4; cdr3_aa: ASSLSDPGGYT
clone_size: .; d_call: .; v_call: TRBV7-2; cdr3_aa: ASSGGAGGADSYNEQF
clone_size: .; d_call: .; v_call: TRBV7-9; cdr3_aa: ASRRGSGGGEKLF
clone_size: .; d_call: .; v_call: TRBV5-1; cdr3_aa: ASSPGGGDNSPLH
clone_size: .; d_call: .; v_call: TRBV19; cdr3_aa: ASTSGGGRNEKLF
clone_size: .; d_call: .; v_call: TRBV19; cdr3_aa: ASREWGGDYGYT
clone_size: .; d_call: .; v_call: TRBV10-1; cdr3_aa: ASSSGDSNEKLF
clone_size: once; d_call: TRBD1; v_call: TRBV15; cdr3_aa: ATSRARDSLYNEQF
clone_size: .; d_call: TRBD1; v_call: TRBV25-1; cdr3_aa: ASSESDRSQETQY
clone_size: .; d_call: TRBD1; v_call: TRBV10-3; cdr3_aa: AIKRTGDEQY
clone_size: .; d_call: TRBD1; v_call: TRBV7-8; cdr3_aa: ASSFGQGLRYEQY
clone_size: .; d_call: TRBD1; v_call: TRBV10-2; cdr3_aa: ASSDGTGAFYEQY
clone_size: .; d_call: TRBD1; v_call: TRBV27; cdr3_aa: ASSRGTANSPLH
clone_size: .; d_call: .; v_call: TRBV19; cdr3_aa: ASSIGFHSNTEAF
clone_size: few; d_call: TRBD2; v_call: TRBV4-1; cdr3_aa: ASSQVSSGGSAQETQY
clone_size: .; d_call: .; v_call: TRBV27; cdr3_aa: ASCRPGQPQH
clone_size: .; d_call: .; v_call: TRBV18; cdr3_aa: ASSPGGLAEAF
clone_size: .; d_call: TRBD1; v_call: TRBV7-9; cdr3_aa: ASSGDRVYGYT
clone_size: .; d_call: TRBD1; v_call: TRBV5-6; cdr3_aa: ASSFRDSLNYGYT
clone_size: .; d_call: .; v_call: TRBV7-2; cdr3_aa: ASSPRSSLDPYEQY
clone_size: .; d_call: .; v_call: TRBV18; cdr3_aa: ASSETRGLSEGYT
clone_size: .; d_call: TRBD2; v_call: TRBV4-1; cdr3_aa: ASRRTSGDLPEQF
clone_size: .; d_call: .; v_call: TRBV7-2; cdr3_aa: ASSLGTSSGANVLT
clone_size: .; d_call: .; v_call: TRBV7-9; cdr3_aa: ASSLGGAGAAGELF
clone_size: .; d_call: TRBD1; v_call: TRBV29-1; cdr3_aa: SVGTGGADTEAF
clone_size: .; d_call: .; v_call: TRBV19; cdr3_aa: ASSLSLVGADTQY
clone_size: .; d_call: TRBD2; v_call: TRBV7-8; cdr3_aa: ASSPGLAAYEQY
clone_size: .; d_call: .; v_call: TRBV7-9; cdr3_aa: ASNQGATDTEAF
clone_size: .; d_call: TRBD1; v_call: TRBV9; cdr3_aa: ASSGPDRTGNTGELF
clone_size: .; d_call: TRBD1; v_call: TRBV4-1; cdr3_aa: ASSPAGQGLEGKNIQY
clone_size: .; d_call: .; v_call: TRBV5-1; cdr3_aa: ASSLSQGGETQY
clone_size: .; d_call: TRBD1; v_call: TRBV19; cdr3_aa: ASSPRQGSYYGYT
clone_size: once; d_call: TRBD1; v_call: TRBV6-5; cdr3_aa: ASSYSSGGMDGYT
clone_size: .; d_call: TRBD1; v_call: TRBV5-1; cdr3_aa: ASSLPTQTGGREKLF
clone_size: .; d_call: .; v_call: TRBV14; cdr3_aa: ASSQDRGLAYH
clone_size: once; d_call: .; v_call: TRBV6-6; cdr3_aa: ASTLDSNYGYT
clone_size: .; d_call: .; v_call: TRBV7-9; cdr3_aa: ASSLDGGTNEKLF
clone_size: .; d_call: .; v_call: TRBV30; cdr3_aa: AWSLDYNSPLH
clone_size: once; d_call: .; v_call: TRBV5-1; cdr3_aa: ASSLAAGDYGYT
clone_size: .; d_call: .; v_call: TRBV27; cdr3_aa: ASRPTMDRLYGYT
clone_size: .; d_call: TRBD2; v_call: TRBV6-1; cdr3_aa: ASGWEFSGGETQY
clone_size: .; d_call: .; v_call: TRBV7-6; cdr3_aa: ASSLSGSVGNTIY
clone_size: .; d_call: .; v_call: TRBV7-9; cdr3_aa: ASSLTGRAGAQY
clone_size: few; d_call: TRBD2; v_call: TRBV9; cdr3_aa: ASSVIAGGSYNEQF
clone_size: .; d_call: TRBD1; v_call: TRBV14; cdr3_aa: ASSLPGTGDEKLF
clone_size: .; d_call: TRBD1; v_call: TRBV30; cdr3_aa: AWRTGFTQY
clone_size: .; d_call: .; v_call: TRBV15; cdr3_aa: ATSRDLNEKLF
clone_size: .; d_call: TRBD2; v_call: TRBV4-2; cdr3_aa: ASSQTSGTYNEQF
clone_size: .; d_call: .; v_call: TRBV10-3; cdr3_aa: AIRPFVDSSTDTQY
clone_size: .; d_call: TRBD2; v_call: TRBV7-2; cdr3_aa: ASSVGLAGEQETQY
clone_size: .; d_call: .; v_call: TRBV5-4; cdr3_aa: ASSLPGGRGN
clone_size: once; d_call: .; v_call: TRBV5-1; cdr3_aa: ASSLAGTTEAF
clone_size: .; d_call: TRBD2; v_call: TRBV4-1; cdr3_aa: ASSHGGGGGQGTQY
clone_size: .; d_call: TRBD1; v_call: TRBV10-3; cdr3_aa: AIRQGEYNEKLF